These T cell receptor beta chains were read from a single sample in a study of PD-L1 blockade in urothelial cancer. The data were produced by immunoSEQ multiplex PCR, yet TCRdb's version contains in-frame clones alone and is incomplete. The table shows 40,000 to 55,000 clones, with approximately 84% occurring only once. Material: PBMCs, obtained around atezolizumab (anti-PD-L1) treatment. Source of these receptors: a man aged 40-49 years with urothelial cancer. The CDR3 runs from the conserved cysteine through the conserved F or W. D genes are given only for firm matches. Clone size is not always given. Where it is, it says once, few, many or a class for expanded clones.

V	D	size	J	DNA	CDR3
TRBV5-1	-	-	TRBJ2-1	TGCGCCAGCAGCTCCAGGGGATTGGGTGAGCAGTTCTTC	CASSSRGLGEQFF
TRBV27	-	-	TRBJ2-2	TGTGCCACCGGAATAGGGGGAGGGTCTGGGGAGCTGTTTTTT	CATGIGGGSGELFF
TRBV19	TRBD1	-	TRBJ1-2	TGTGCCAGTAGTATAGATCGGGGGACAGAAGCCCACACCTTC	CASSIDRGTEAHTF
TRBV28	TRBD1	few	TRBJ1-1	TGTGCCAGCAGCTTAGACAGGGGCGCTTTCTTT	CASSLDRGAFF
TRBV6-5	-	-	TRBJ1-5	TGTGCCAGCGGGGGCATGGGGGTCAATCAGCCCCAGCATTTT	CASGGMGVNQPQHF
TRBV7-6	TRBD2	-	TRBJ2-5	TGTGCCAGCAGCCCCACGGGCGGGAGGGGGAAGACCCAGTACTTC	CASSPTGGRGKTQYF
TRBV7-9	-	-	TRBJ2-2	TGTGCCAGCAGCTCAGGGGCACAGAGGGTCAAAAACACCGGGGAGCTGTTTTTT	CASSSGAQRVKNTGELFF
TRBV19	TRBD2	-	TRBJ2-7	TGTGCCAGTGCCCCCAGTTGGCTAGCGGGAGAATCTTCCTACGAGCAGTACTTC	CASAPSWLAGESSYEQYF
TRBV9	-	-	TRBJ1-2	TGTGCCAGCAGCCGTACCAGTCAGAACTATGGCTACACCTTC	CASSRTSQNYGYTF
TRBV7-2	-	-	TRBJ1-2	TGTGCCAGCAGCCGACCGACACGGGGGGAGAGCTATGGCTACACCTTC	CASSRPTRGESYGYTF
TRBV19	-	-	TRBJ2-4	TGTGCCAGTAGCGATAGAGGGATTCAGTACTTC	CASSDRGIQYF
TRBV18	TRBD1	-	TRBJ2-2	TGTGCCAGCTCACAACTGACAGGGGCCGGGGAGCTGTTTTTT	CASSQLTGAGELFF
TRBV15	-	-	TRBJ2-5	TGTGCCACCAGCAGAGGACAACCCCAAGGAGAGACCCAGTACTTC	CATSRGQPQGETQYF
TRBV30	TRBD2	-	TRBJ2-2	TGTGCCTGGGATCCGGGACTAGCGGGAACCCGATCCCACCCCGGGGAGCTGTTTTTT	CAWDPGLAGTRSHPGELFF
TRBV5-6	TRBD1	-	TRBJ2-1	TGTGCCAGCAGCGCTGGACAGGGCTGGAATGAGCAGTTCTTC	CASSAGQGWNEQFF
TRBV9	-	-	TRBJ2-2	TGTGCCAGCAGCGCTTACACCGGGGAGCTGTTTTTT	CASSAYTGELFF
TRBV5-1	TRBD2	-	TRBJ2-2	TGCGCCAGCAGCAGCGGACTAGCGGGAGGAGGCACCGGGGAGCTGTTTTTT	CASSSGLAGGGTGELFF
TRBV5-6	-	-	TRBJ1-2	TGTGCCAGCAGCACCCAGGGGAGCTATGGCTACACCTTC	CASSTQGSYGYTF
TRBV10-3	-	once	TRBJ1-2	TGTGCCATCAGTGAAGAGTTGGTCTATGGCTACACCTTC	CAISEELVYGYTF
TRBV5-6	-	once	TRBJ2-3	TGTGCCAGCAGCTTGGGAGCATCCACAGATACGCAGTATTTT	CASSLGASTDTQYF
TRBV6-5	-	-	TRBJ1-2	TGTGCCACCTCCCCCCCAACCTACGGCTATGGCTACACCTTC	CATSPPTYGYGYTF
TRBV19	-	-	TRBJ2-2	TGTGCCAGTAGCGTCACTAGAGCCGGGGAGCTGTTTTTT	CASSVTRAGELFF
TRBV28	TRBD2	-	TRBJ2-7	TGTGCCAGCTCATCCCCCCTGACTAGCGGGGAACAAAGCTCCTACGAGCAGTACTTC	CASSSPLTSGEQSSYEQYF
TRBV6-5	TRBD1	-	TRBJ1-6	TGTGCCAGCAGTTACTCGTTAGGCGGACAGGTGCCCCCCCTCCACTTT	CASSYSLGGQVPPLHF
TRBV4-1	TRBD1	-	TRBJ1-5	TGCGCCAGCAGCCTAGGGACAGGGGTTCATCAGCCCCAGCATTTT	CASSLGTGVHQPQHF
TRBV5-4	-	once	TRBJ2-3	TGTGCCAGCAGCTTGGAGGGAGCCACAGATACGCAGTATTTT	CASSLEGATDTQYF
TRBV28	TRBD2	-	TRBJ2-2	TGTGCCAGCAGTTTTCTTGGCGGGAGGGCGCGCACCGGGGAGCTGTTTTTT	CASSFLGGRARTGELFF
TRBV5-6	-	-	TRBJ2-3	TGTGCCAGCACCCGGGACTCCTTCACAGATACGCAGTATTTT	CASTRDSFTDTQYF
TRBV19	-	-	TRBJ2-7	TGTGCCAGTAGTACGACAGGCAACTACGAGCAGTACTTC	CASSTTGNYEQYF
TRBV5-4	-	-	TRBJ2-7	TGTGCCAGCAGGTTAGCGGCCTCGCCAGGCGAGCAGTACTTC	CASRLAASPGEQYF
TRBV6-5	-	once	TRBJ1-2	TGTGCCAGCAGCCCTGACAGGCTCTATGGCTACACCTTC	CASSPDRLYGYTF
TRBV5-1	-	-	TRBJ2-7	TGCGCCAGCAGCTTGTCGCCCTATATCCCCTACGAGCAGTACTTC	CASSLSPYIPYEQYF
TRBV6-1	TRBD1	-	TRBJ1-3	TGTGCCAGCCGGGACAGGAGTCCTGGAAACACCATATATTTT	CASRDRSPGNTIYF
TRBV6-6	-	-	TRBJ1-1	TGTGCCAGCAGGGGGGGGCAGGCGGGGAACACTGAAGCTTTCTTT	CASRGGQAGNTEAFF
TRBV5-1	-	-	TRBJ2-2	TGCGCCAGCAGCTTTAGCGCCGGGGAGCTGTTTTTT	CASSFSAGELFF
TRBV7-9	TRBD1	-	TRBJ2-7	TGTGCCAGCAGCTTATCCACACGTGGGCATCGGGACAGGGTCTACGAGCAGTACTTC	CASSLSTRGHRDRVYEQYF
TRBV5-5	-	few	TRBJ2-7	TGTGCCAGCAGCGTCCCTACGGGACAAGGCTACCACACCCTCTACGAGCAGTACTTC	CASSVPTGQGYHTLYEQYF
TRBV10-3	TRBD2	-	TRBJ2-5	TGTGCCACAGGACTAGCGGGGAACCAAGAGACCCAGTACTTC	CATGLAGNQETQYF
TRBV30	-	few	TRBJ2-5	TGTGCCTGGAGTGACACAGGGAAACAAGAGACCCAGTACTTC	CAWSDTGKQETQYF
TRBV28	-	-	TRBJ2-7	TGTGCCAGCAGTCCAGACAGGAGATTTTACGAGCAGTACTTC	CASSPDRRFYEQYF
TRBV19	-	-	TRBJ1-5	TGTGCCAGTAGTACAGTTACAGGGTGGAATCAGCCCCAGCATTTT	CASSTVTGWNQPQHF